The clone carrying this T cell receptor (beta chain) has only a few counts. What it recognizes is unknown. The donors, nominally healthy at sampling, likely had unrecorded immune exposures. The PCR made use of 60 Vbeta and 13 Jbeta primers. Some clones are missing from TCRdb's copy, which holds only in-frame ones; the method was immunoSEQ multiplex PCR. The sample comprises some 87,000 clones, roughly 60% of which are singletons, and around 5.5% rests with the top ten. The source of the sample is a study of cytomegalovirus exposure and HLA in healthy donors. Study in general: The early release's HLA-typed donors yielded 65 million to 85 million unique TCRs. Study-wide findings and caveats: In a later analysis, V- and J-gene trimming of beta chains associated with a DCLRE1C missense variant, replicated independently.

Germline V gene sequence: CDR1 SNHLY, CDR2 FYNNEI. Trimming cost V 7 bases and J 0 bases, with 10 bases left between them. The CDR3 extends over 14 amino acids. The clonotype was recovered from a woman aged 25 to 39 in good health and CMV-seropositive. The V gene is TRBV2, the J gene TRBJ2-1, with D uncertain. Sequenced: PBMCs. CDR3 DNA: TGTGCCAGCATAGACTCGAGCTCCTACAATGAGCAGTTCTTC. It encodes CASIDSSSYNEQFF.